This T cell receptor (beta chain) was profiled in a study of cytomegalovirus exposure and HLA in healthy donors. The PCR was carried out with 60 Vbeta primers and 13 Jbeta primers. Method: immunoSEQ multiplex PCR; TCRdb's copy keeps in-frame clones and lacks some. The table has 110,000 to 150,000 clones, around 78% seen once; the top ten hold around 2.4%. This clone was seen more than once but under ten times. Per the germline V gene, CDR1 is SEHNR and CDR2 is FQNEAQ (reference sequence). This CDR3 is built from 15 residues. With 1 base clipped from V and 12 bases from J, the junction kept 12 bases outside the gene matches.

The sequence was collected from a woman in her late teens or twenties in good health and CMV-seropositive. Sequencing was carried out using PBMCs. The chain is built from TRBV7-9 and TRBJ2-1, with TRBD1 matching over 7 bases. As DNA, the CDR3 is TGTGCCAGCAGCTTAGTAGGGGGCCAGGGTATAGGGCAGTTCTTC. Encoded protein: CASSLVGGQGIGQFF.